The 18 T cell receptor beta chains below come from one sample, sequenced in a study of T cells in Graves' hyperthyroidism and ophthalmopathy. Authors of the study amplified TCR beta CDR3 regions from RNA transcripts. The HTBI set primed first-round TCR CDR3 RT-PCR. TCRdb re-called the multiplex PCR reads with MiXCR, one entry per CDR3 protein. The sample yields about half a million distinct CDR3 sequences, approximately 16% seen once. The sequencing sample was made of blood. These receptors all come from a woman aged 25 to 39 with Graves' ophthalmopathy.

This clonotype was recorded many times. V and J are TRBV18 and TRBJ2-1; possibly TRBD1 or TRBD2 for D (5 bases each). V lost 1 base to trimming and J lost 5 bases, with 15 bases between them. The CDR3 length is 16 residues. Germline values: CDR1 KGHSH, CDR2 LQKENI. Written as DNA, the CDR3 is TGTGCCAGCTCACCACTGGTAGGTTCGGGGCACAATGAGCAGTTCTTC. Its translation is CASSPLVGSGHNEQFF.

The chain recombines TRBV29-1 with TRBJ2-2; 12 bases align to TRBD2. The germline CDR1 and CDR2 sequences are SQVTM and ANQGSEA. Trimming cost V 6 bases and J 2 bases; bases outside gene matches: 1. The CDR3 covers 14 residues. The CDR3 protein is CSVTSGSNTGELFF. CDR3 coding DNA: TGCAGCGTGACTAGCGGGAGTAACACCGGGGAGCTGTTTTTT.

Only one count was recorded for this clonotype. The chain joins TRBV20-1 to TRBJ2-1, with D possibly TRBD1 on 6 matching bases. This CDR3 contains 13 residues. Germline lookup yields CDR1 DFQATT and CDR2 SNEGSKA (reference sequence). Trimming took 6 bases from V and 5 from J, leaving 14 bases between them. CDR3 nucleotide sequence: TGCAGTGCGCAGCCAGGGGCCCACAATGAGCAGTTCTTC. It codes for CSAQPGAHNEQFF.

This clonotype showed up many times. The chain recombines TRBV30 with TRBJ1-4; TRBD1 agrees at 9 bases. Trimming at V came to 4 bases and at J to 5 bases, leaving 5 bases not matched to a gene. Germline lookup yields CDR1 GTSNPN and CDR2 SVGIG (reference sequence). This CDR3 contains 14 residues. The CDR3 sequence is CAWNTGTGNEKLFF. DNA of the CDR3: TGTGCCTGGAACACCGGGACAGGGAATGAAAAACTGTTTTTT.

This chain uses TRBV27 with TRBJ1-1, with 7 bases aligning to TRBD1. J was trimmed by 1 base and V by 6 bases; bases with no gene match: 14. The CDR3 has 17 residues. CDR1 is MNHEY, CDR2 SMNVEV, per germline (reference sequence). The CDR3 sequence is CASSSPSTGRPNTEAFF. CDR3 in DNA: TGTGCCAGCAGCTCACCCTCGACAGGGAGGCCGAACACTGAAGCTTTCTTT.

This clonotype was found many times. The rearrangement uses TRBV19 and TRBJ1-1; D call uncertain. V dropped 9 bases and J dropped 0 bases, with 11 bases sitting between them. CDR1 LNHDA and CDR2 SQIVND come from the germline V gene (reference sequence). CDR3 length: 13 amino acids. This CDR3 reads CASSAGMNTEAFF. DNA of the CDR3: TGTGCCAGCAGTGCGGGGATGAACACTGAAGCTTTCTTT.

This clonotype has a handful of counts. The rearrangement links TRBV27 to TRBJ2-7; maybe TRBD2 (5 bases). The CDR3 covers 14 residues. V dropped 3 bases and J dropped 0 bases, with 9 bases sitting between them. CDR1 MNHEY and CDR2 SMNVEV come from the germline V gene (reference sequence). The CDR3 region is CASSFVGGSYEQYF. In DNA, the CDR3 is TGTGCCAGCAGTTTCGTAGGAGGCTCCTACGAGCAGTACTTC.

This sequence joins TRBV6-2 or TRBV6-3 and TRBJ2-1, with 9 bases lining up with TRBD2. This CDR3 has 15 residues. Germline V lookup: CDR1 MNHEY, CDR2 SVGEGT. Trimming cost V 5 bases and J 4 bases; bases outside gene matches: 6. CDR3 nucleotide sequence: TGTGCCAGCAGTAGCGAGACTAGCGGATACAATGAGCAGTTCTTC. Residues: CASSSETSGYNEQFF.

This clonotype showed up just once. The genes are TRBV2 and TRBJ2-1, with 10 bases identical to TRBD2. The CDR3 consists of 15 residues. Trimming removed 5 bases from V and 6 bases from J; junction bases left unmatched: 7. Germline V gene data show CDR1 as SNHLY and CDR2 as FYNNEI. CDR3 loop: CASSRGASGSNEQFF. CDR3 coding DNA: TGTGCCAGCAGTCGTGGGGCTAGCGGGAGCAATGAGCAGTTCTTC.

The chain recombines TRBV9 with TRBJ1-6; 9 bases match TRBD1. Germline values: CDR1 SGDLS, CDR2 YYNGEE. V was pared by 0 bases and J by 8 bases, with 0 bases of the junction left unmatched. The CDR3 extends over 14 amino acids. The chain's CDR3 is CASSVDRGHSPLHF. CDR3 coding DNA: TGTGCCAGCAGCGTAGACAGGGGGCATTCACCCCTCCACTTT.

This chain connects TRBV24-1 to TRBJ2-1, with D perhaps matching TRBD1 or TRBD2 (5 bases each). The CDR3 is 15 amino acids. Looked up from germline, CDR1 is KGHDR and CDR2 is SFDVKD. Trimming removed 7 bases from V and 0 bases from J, with 12 bases in between. The CDR3 DNA reads as TGTGCCACCAGAGGCGCAGGGAGCTCCTACAATGAGCAGTTCTTC. Translated: CATRGAGSSYNEQFF.

This chain links TRBV2 with TRBJ1-3; D uncertain. Germline CDR1 reads SNHLY; CDR2 reads FYNNEI. The CDR3 sequence is 15 residues long. V shed 6 bases and J shed 1 base, with 13 bases lying between them. The CDR3 loop reads CASRVDTKSGNTIYF. CDR3 nucleotide sequence: TGTGCCAGCAGGGTCGATACAAAGTCTGGAAACACCATATATTTT.

This clonotype was seen repeatedly, ten times or more. This rearrangement joins TRBV20-1 to TRBJ2-3; 8 bases are shared with TRBD2. This CDR3 spans 13 amino acids. In germline, CDR1 is DFQATT, CDR2 SNEGSKA (reference sequence). The J segment lost 5 bases and the V segment lost 0 bases, leaving 1 base of the junction unmatched. In DNA, the CDR3 is TGCAGTGCTAGAGACGGGGGGGGAGATACGCAGTATTTT. Protein sequence: CSARDGGGDTQYF.

This clonotype was counted at least ten times. This chain connects TRBV11-3 to TRBJ2-1; D may be TRBD1 (6 bases). V was pared by 2 bases and J by 6 bases, with 11 bases between. Germline-derived CDR1 and CDR2 are SGHNT and YENEEA. This CDR3 contains 14 residues. CDR3 in amino acids: CASSLRQGPNEQFF. The CDR3, as DNA: TGTGCCAGCAGCTTACGTCAGGGGCCCAATGAGCAGTTCTTC.

Concerning this clonotype itself: This may stem from a read error, because a much larger clone lies one nucleotide away. J is TRBJ1-1 and V is TRBV6-5; D not resolved. From germline, CDR1 is MNHEY and CDR2 SVGAGI. The CDR3 spans 13 residues. The CDR3 sequence is CASSFNVGTEVFF. The CDR3 DNA sequence: TGTGCCAGCAGTTTTAACGTCGGCACTGAAGTTTTCTTT.

This clonotype was recorded many times. The J gene is TRBJ2-7, the V gene TRBV20-1, with unresolved D. CDR1 and CDR2 from the germline V gene are DFQATT and SNEGSKA (reference sequence). The CDR3 is made up of 15 amino acids. V lost 4 bases, J lost 5 bases, and 21 bases lay in between. Written as DNA, the CDR3 is TGCAGTGCTACCCCCCCCCTCACTTTCAGCAACGAGCAGTACTTC. Its translation: CSATPPLTFSNEQYF.

This clonotype was counted ten times or more. The chain carries TRBV7-2 and TRBJ1-5; no clear D. V was cut by 3 bases and J by 7 bases, with 13 bases left in between. The CDR3 sequence is 14 residues long. The germline gives CDR1 SGHTA, CDR2 FQGNSA. The CDR3 protein is CASSFTEARQPQHF. The DNA for the CDR3 is TGTGCCAGCAGCTTTACGGAGGCACGCCAGCCCCAGCATTTT. The full variable domain, its missing parts supplied by reference TRBV7-2 and TRBJ1-5, is GAGVSQSPSNKVTEKGKDVELRCDPISGHTALYWYRQSLGQGLEFLIYFQGNSAPDKSGLPSDRFSAERTGGSVSTLTIQRTQQEDSAVYLCASSFTEARQPQHFGDGTRLSIL.

The table lists this clonotype with a few counts. The gene calls are TRBV29-1 and TRBJ2-7; tentative D call: TRBD1 (5 bases). Between the trimmed V and J ends, which lost 6 bases and 0 bases, there was a span of 12 bases. Germline V gives CDR1 SQVTM, CDR2 ANQGSEA. The CDR3 is made up of 13 amino acids. CDR3 DNA sequence: TGCAGCGTCGGTCGACAGAGCTCCTACGAGCAGTACTTC. Translation gives CSVGRQSSYEQYF.